This T cell receptor (beta chain) came from a study of cytomegalovirus exposure and HLA in healthy donors. PCR primers comprised 60 Vbeta and 13 Jbeta primers. Profiled with immunoSEQ multiplex PCR; TCRdb holds only in-frame clones, not every one. The sample lists tens of thousands of clones; roughly four fifths were seen once. This CDR3 is 15 amino acids long. Germline V gene lookup returns CDR1 MNHNY and CDR2 SVGAGI (reference sequence). Study-wide findings and caveats: A later examination showed that TCR association rates differed by HLA locus, with DRB1 most and HLA-C fewest. It was assumed in the presence/absence analyses that sequencing depth was roughly uniform across donors.

Remarks on this clone: Its target is not known.

The V and J genes are TRBV6-6 and TRBJ2-5; D possibly corresponds to TRBD1 (6 bases). The DNA end favors TRBJ2-7, so the J call may be wrong. The TCR sequence derives from a human donor in good health. Source material: PBMCs. The CDR3 region is CASNGQGTGTYEQYF. As DNA, the CDR3 is TGTGCCAGCAATGGGCAGGGGACGGGGACCTACGAGCAGTACTTC.